The rows below give T cell receptor beta chains drawn from one sample of a study of T cells in Graves' hyperthyroidism and ophthalmopathy. From the multiplex PCR reads, TCRdb called clonotypes with MiXCR, one entry per CDR3 protein. The table records a few hundred thousand distinct CDR3 sequences, 18% of them present only once. Input material: blood. Every receptor here comes from a man between 18 and 35 years old with Graves' ophthalmopathy. Each CDR3 is given with its conserved first and last residue. The D gene is left open where the match is weak. Rows give clone size only sometimes, using once, few, many, or a class for an expanded clone.

abundance	v_gene	j_gene	d_gene	CDR3aa	CDR3nt
many	TRBV20-1	TRBJ1-1	TRBD1	CSADWGRGQEAFF	TGCAGTGCGGACTGGGGCAGGGGGCAGGAAGCTTTCTTT
many	TRBV7-2	TRBJ2-7	NA	CASSLAPGLDEQYF	TGTGCCAGCAGCCTAGCGCCAGGGCTGGACGAGCAGTACTTC
few	TRBV2	TRBJ2-7	TRBD1	CASNGQGDREQYF	TGTGCCAGCAACGGACAGGGGGATCGCGAGCAGTACTTC
few	TRBV12-3/TRBV12-4	TRBJ2-7	NA	CASSTGIEQYF	TGTGCCAGCAGCACAGGGATCGAGCAGTACTTC
NA	TRBV5-6	TRBJ1-2	NA	CASSLGWNYGYTF	TGTGCCAGCAGCTTAGGGTGGAACTATGGCTACACCTTC
many	TRBV29-1	TRBJ2-3	NA	CSVGKKAASTDTQYF	TGCAGCGTTGGGAAGAAAGCGGCTAGCACAGATACGCAGTATTTT
few	TRBV6-1	TRBJ2-7	TRBD1	CASSDRGQQGSLEQYF	TGTGCCAGCAGTGACAGGGGACAGCAAGGGTCCTTGGAGCAGTACTTC
many	TRBV11-2	TRBJ1-1	NA	CASSSDRGNTEAFF	TGTGCCAGCAGCTCCGACAGAGGGAACACTGAAGCTTTCTTT
few	TRBV5-4	TRBJ2-7	TRBD1	CASSLVGQGVKEQYF	TGTGCCAGCAGCTTGGTGGGACAGGGGGTTAAAGAGCAGTACTTC
many	TRBV2	TRBJ1-4	NA	CASSESGGANEKLFF	TGTGCCAGCAGTGAATCGGGGGGGGCTAATGAAAAACTGTTTTTT
few	TRBV6-2/TRBV6-3	TRBJ1-1	NA	CASSYGPRGTEAFF	TGTGCCAGCAGTTACGGGCCAAGGGGAACTGAAGCTTTCTTT
many	TRBV12-3/TRBV12-4	TRBJ1-5	NA	CASSFRRDQPQHF	TGTGCCAGCAGTTTTCGCCGGGATCAGCCCCAGCATTTT
few	TRBV6-1	TRBJ1-4	NA	CATASDRGNEKLFF	TGTGCCACCGCCTCGGACCGGGGTAATGAAAAACTGTTTTTT
few	TRBV6-5	TRBJ1-5	NA	CASSYEPNGPAQHF	TGTGCCAGCAGTTACGAGCCAAATGGTCCGGCCCAGCATTTT
many	TRBV11-2	TRBJ2-7	NA	CASSRDRNSYEQYF	TGTGCCAGCAGCCGCGACAGGAACTCCTACGAGCAGTACTTC
many	TRBV12-3/TRBV12-4	TRBJ2-7	NA	CASTRDGYSYEQYF	TGTGCCAGCACCAGGGACGGATACTCCTACGAGCAGTACTTC
few	TRBV12-3/TRBV12-4	TRBJ2-3	NA	CASSLDVGGSTDTQYF	TGTGCCAGCAGTTTAGATGTTGGGGGGAGCACAGATACGCAGTATTTT
NA	TRBV7-6	TRBJ1-6	TRBD1	CASSLGGTENNSPLHF	TGTGCCAGCAGCTTAGGGGGGACAGAGAATAATTCACCCCTCCACTTT